This T cell receptor beta chain came from a study of cytomegalovirus exposure and HLA in healthy donors. CDR1 is SGHRS, CDR2 YFSETQ, per germline. This CDR3 is built from 12 residues. PCR was performed using 60 Vbeta and 13 Jbeta primers. TCRdb's copy holds only in-frame clones and misses some; the assay was immunoSEQ multiplex PCR. The data show about 180,000 clones, with 60% to 80% seen just once and under 8% held by the top ten. Sequencing was done on a sample of PBMCs. The V gene is TRBV5-1, the J gene TRBJ2-5; D gene ambiguous. The J call may be incorrect, as the DNA end agrees better with TRBJ2-7. The source is a man aged 35 to 55 in good health and CMV-seropositive. The CDR3 bases are TGCGCCAGCAGCTTGGGTGTTTACGAGCAGTACTTC. Translating gives CASSLGVYEQYF.